Following are 10 T cell receptor beta chains from one sample sequenced in a study of regulatory T cells in long-lasting Graves disease. CDR3 regions were amplified by Arm-PCR using iRepertoire HTBI primers to build TCR beta libraries. TCRdb fed the multiplex PCR reads into MiXCR, producing one record per CDR3 protein. The sample lists hundreds of thousands of distinct CDR3 sequences, 16% seen once, with approximately 11% in the top ten. Time point: newly diagnosed GD, antithyroid drugs for less than 3 months. There was RNA extracted from PBMCs, and the TCR library was made from it. The same specimen was also included in a second study, on T cells in Graves' hyperthyroidism and ophthalmopathy.

The sample here was peripheral blood mononuclear cells (PBMCs), taken at new diagnosis, from a patient treated with antithyroid drugs. All receptors come from a woman younger than 45 with Graves disease.

The chain employs TRBV6-1 and TRBJ1-5; 9 bases are shared with TRBD1. The CDR3 contains 17 residues. CDR1 and CDR2 (germline): MNHNS, SASEGT. Trimming removed 8 bases from V and 0 bases from J; junction bases left unmatched: 11. The CDR3 loop reads CASVPDRGGYSNQPQHF. As DNA, the CDR3 is TGTGCCAGCGTTCCGGACAGGGGAGGGTATAGCAATCAGCCCCAGCATTTT.

Ten or more counts support this clonotype. The chain combines TRBV7-2 with TRBJ2-7, with 7 bases aligning to TRBD1. V gave up 5 bases and J gave up 0 bases; unmatched junction bases: 13. The CDR3 loop spans 17 amino acids. Germline CDR1 reads SGHTA; CDR2 reads FQGNSA. CDR3 amino acids: CASSHLPRQGYSYEQYF. The CDR3 DNA is TGTGCCAGCAGCCATCTACCTAGACAGGGTTACTCCTACGAGCAGTACTTC.

With respect to this clonotype: This clone may be a read error of a much larger clone one base away. This chain links TRBV7-2 with TRBJ1-5, with D perhaps matching TRBD1 (6 bases). The length of the CDR3 is 15 residues. Germline assignment: CDR1 SGHTA and CDR2 FQGNSA. DNA of the CDR3: TGTGCCAGCAGCAAAGGGGGAATGAGCAATCAGTCCCAGCATTTT. Its protein is CASSKGGMSNQSQHF.

This clonotype was found many times. The DNA for the CDR3 is TGCAGTGCCTCATTCGATGTCACAGATACGCAGTATTTT. It is translated as CSASFDVTDTQYF. The V and J genes are TRBV20-1 and TRBJ2-3, with unresolved D. Germline-derived CDR1 and CDR2 are DFQATT and SNEGSKA (reference sequence). The V end lost 6 bases, the J end lost 2 bases, and 12 bases lay between the germline ends. The CDR3 runs to 13 residues.

This clonotype was seen many times. V usage is TRBV20-1 and J usage is TRBJ2-5; tentatively, D is TRBD1 or TRBD2 (5 bases each). The CDR3 totals 14 residues. Germline V gene data show CDR1 as DFQATT and CDR2 as SNEGSKA (reference sequence). With 6 bases removed from V and 3 bases from J, the gap between germline ends came to 17 bases. CDR3: CSATSPRGEETQYF. The CDR3 DNA reads as TGCAGTGCCACCTCGCCCCGGGGCGAAGAGACCCAGTACTTC.

The table lists this clonotype with many counts. The chain is built from TRBV28 and TRBJ2-5, with D unclear. CDR3 length: 13 amino acids. Germline V lookup: CDR1 MDHEN, CDR2 SYDVKM. Between the trimmed V and J ends, which lost 3 bases and 2 bases, there was a span of 7 bases. CDR3 loop: CASSFRWQETQYF. CDR3 bases: TGTGCCAGCAGTTTTAGATGGCAAGAGACCCAGTACTTC.

This clonotype was observed at least ten times. V and J are TRBV2 and TRBJ1-5; 9 nucleotides align to TRBD1. V lost 4 bases to trimming and J lost 2 bases; unmatched junction nucleotides: 3. The length of the CDR3 is 15 residues. Germline lookup yields CDR1 SNHLY and CDR2 FYNNEI. The CDR3 DNA follows: TGTGCCAGCAGTGGGACAGGGGCACGCAATCAGCCCCAGCATTTT. Translation: CASSGTGARNQPQHF.

This clonotype was seen many times. This chain links TRBV4-1 with TRBJ2-1, with D uncertain. The CDR3 length is 16 residues. Trimming stripped 0 bases from V and 1 base from J, with 10 bases between. Germline CDR1 is MGHRA and CDR2 is YSYEKL. As DNA, the CDR3 is TGCGCCAGCAGCCAAGATGATAGAAGGTCCTACAATGAGCAGTTCTTC. Protein: CASSQDDRRSYNEQFF.

This clonotype was counted many times. This sequence joins TRBV27 and TRBJ1-2; tentative D call: TRBD1 (6 bases). In germline, CDR1 is MNHEY, CDR2 SMNVEV (reference sequence). There are 12 residues in the CDR3. V lost 6 bases and J lost 7, with 12 bases in between. The CDR3 DNA follows: TGTGCCAGCAGGACAGGACGTGGTGGCTACACCTTC. Protein: CASRTGRGGYTF.

This clonotype was seen repeatedly, ten times or more. This may be a read error, as it is one base from a much larger clone. CDR3 DNA sequence: TGTGCCAGCAGCTGGGGCGGGTACAATGAGCAGTTCTTC. This sequence encodes CASSWGGYNEQFF. V is TRBV3-1 and J is TRBJ2-1; D possibly matches TRBD1 or TRBD2 (5 bases each). The CDR3 is 13 residues long. From germline, CDR1 is LGHDT and CDR2 YNNKEL (reference sequence). V was cut by 5 bases and J by 4 bases, with 9 bases left in between.